Listed below are T cell receptor beta chains from one sample, sequenced in a study of identifying expanded T cells in peripheral blood. Repertoires were generated with immunoSEQ multiplex PCR, while TCRdb's copy carries only in-frame clones and drops some. Here the sample spans nearly 60,000 clones, roughly 89% being singletons. Sequencing used blood. These receptor sequences come from a person aged 18 to 70 in good health. Each CDR3 is given with its conserved first and last residue. Fields, in order: V gene, J gene, CDR3 protein.

TRBV7-9	TRBJ2-1	CASSLDGLGNNEQFF
TRBV7-2	TRBJ2-7	CASSLDGTTTYEQYF
TRBV15	TRBJ2-2	CATSGSGGATGELFF
TRBV4-2	TRBJ2-5	CASSRTAQGLETQYF
TRBV4-2	TRBJ2-7	CASSQDRGFFYEQYF
TRBV12-5	TRBJ1-6	CASGFVRDRKPDSPLHF
TRBV11-2	TRBJ1-2	CASSSSWGGYGYTF
TRBV5-1	TRBJ2-3	CASSFASGLPDTQYF
TRBV18	TRBJ2-5	CASSPSAGPETQYF
TRBV7-2	TRBJ2-5	CASSLQGQETQYF
TRBV28	TRBJ2-4	CASSLTATGGNIQYF
TRBV6-4	TRBJ2-7	CASSDATRGTAGYEQYF
TRBV5-1	TRBJ2-3	CASSFDRVSTDTQYF
TRBV2	TRBJ2-2	CASSERQGTNTGELFF
TRBV9	TRBJ2-3	CASSVFSGADTQYF
TRBV28	TRBJ1-1	CASGETEAFF
TRBV7-9	TRBJ2-4	CASSHLRGPSKNIQYF
TRBV5-6	TRBJ1-3	CASSLGGPRFSGNTIYF
TRBV25-1	TRBJ2-1	CASTPNNEQFF
TRBV7-6	TRBJ2-2	CASSPQPGLADLFF
TRBV25-1	TRBJ2-2	CASSFDRVGTGELFF
TRBV9	TRBJ1-1	CASSGGTGGNTEAFF
TRBV9	TRBJ2-2	CASSVGSPIRELFF
TRBV7-3	TRBJ1-3	CASSLRGMDRASSGNTIYF